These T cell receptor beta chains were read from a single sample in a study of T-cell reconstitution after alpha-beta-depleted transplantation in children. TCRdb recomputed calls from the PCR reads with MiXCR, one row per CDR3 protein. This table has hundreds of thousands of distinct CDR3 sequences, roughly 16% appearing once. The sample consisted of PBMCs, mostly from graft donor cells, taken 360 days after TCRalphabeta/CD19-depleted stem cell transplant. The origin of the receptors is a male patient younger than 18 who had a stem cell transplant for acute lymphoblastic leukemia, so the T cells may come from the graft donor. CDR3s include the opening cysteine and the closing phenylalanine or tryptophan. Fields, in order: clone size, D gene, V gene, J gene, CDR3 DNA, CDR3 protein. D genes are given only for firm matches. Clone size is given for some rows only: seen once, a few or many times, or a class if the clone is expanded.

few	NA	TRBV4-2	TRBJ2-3	TGTGCCAGCAGCCAAGACGTTTCGTCGCTTGGGGCAGATACGCAGTATTTT	CASSQDVSSLGADTQYF
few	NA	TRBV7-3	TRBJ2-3	TGTGCCAGCAGCCCCTCCCCCGGGGATACGCAGTATTTT	CASSPSPGDTQYF
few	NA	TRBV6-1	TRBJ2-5	TGTGCCAGCAGTGAATACAGGGGGGGAGAGACCCAGTACTTC	CASSEYRGGETQYF
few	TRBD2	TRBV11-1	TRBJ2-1	TGTGCCAGCAGCTTAGCCATGACTAGCGGGAGCGTTAGGAGCTCCTACAATGAGCAGTTCTTC	CASSLAMTSGSVRSSYNEQFF
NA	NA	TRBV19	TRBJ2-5	TGTGCCAGTAGTATTAATAGGGGAGAGACCCAGTACTTC	CASSINRGETQYF
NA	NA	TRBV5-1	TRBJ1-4	TGCGCCAGCAGCTTGACGGGACGGACTAATGAAAAACTGTTTTTT	CASSLTGRTNEKLFF
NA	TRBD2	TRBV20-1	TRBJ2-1	TGCAGTGCTAGAGCCGGGGGAGCGGGAGCCTCCTACAATGAGCAGTTCTTC	CSARAGGAGASYNEQFF
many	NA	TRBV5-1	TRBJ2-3	TGCGCCAGCAGCTCCCTCACGGGCACAGATACGCAGTATTTT	CASSSLTGTDTQYF
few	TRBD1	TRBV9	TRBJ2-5	TGTGCCAGCAGCATCCCCGGGACAGGAGCGTACCAAGAGACCCAGTACTTC	CASSIPGTGAYQETQYF
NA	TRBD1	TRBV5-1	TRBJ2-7	TGCGCCAGCAGCCGACGGACAGGTCCCTACGAGCAGTACTTC	CASSRRTGPYEQYF
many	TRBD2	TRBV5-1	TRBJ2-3	TGTGCCAGCAGTTTAGCGGGAGGGCCGACAGATACGCAGTATTTT	CASSLAGGPTDTQYF
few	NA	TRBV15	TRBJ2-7	TGTGCCACCAGCAGACGACCTTCCTACGAGCAGTACTTC	CATSRRPSYEQYF
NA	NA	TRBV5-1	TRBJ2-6	TGCGCCAGCAGCTTAGTTCAGCTCTCTGGGGCCAACGTCCTGACTTTC	CASSLVQLSGANVLTF
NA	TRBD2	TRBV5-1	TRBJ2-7	TGCGCCAGCAGCTTGCTGCGGGAGAAGGGCTACGAGCAGTACTTC	CASSLLREKGYEQYF
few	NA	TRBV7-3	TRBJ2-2	TGTGCCAGCAGCTCTTATCCTTCGAAGCCTACCGGGGAGCTGTTTTTT	CASSSYPSKPTGELFF
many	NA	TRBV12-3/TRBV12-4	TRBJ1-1	TGTGCCAGCAGTGAGCGGCTACGGACCACTGAAGCTTTCTTT	CASSERLRTTEAFF
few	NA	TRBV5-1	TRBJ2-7	TGCGCCAGCAGCTTGTTTTCTGGCAGTTCCCTCGAGCAGTACTTC	CASSLFSGSSLEQYF
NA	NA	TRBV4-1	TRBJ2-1	TGCGCCAGCAGCCAAGAGGTGAGCTCCTACAATGAGCAGTTCTTC	CASSQEVSSYNEQFF
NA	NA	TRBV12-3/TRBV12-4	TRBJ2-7	TGTGCCAGCAGTCGGGACGGATCTTTCTACGAGCAGTACTTC	CASSRDGSFYEQYF
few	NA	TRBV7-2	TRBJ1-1	TGTGCCAGCAGCTTCCGGGGGGCCAACACTGAAGCTTTCTTT	CASSFRGANTEAFF
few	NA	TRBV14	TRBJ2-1	TGTGCCAGCAGCCAAGATGAGACAGAGGATGAGCAGTTCTTC	CASSQDETEDEQFF
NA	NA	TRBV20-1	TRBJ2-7	TGCAGTGCTAGGGCTAGAAATAGTCACGAGCAGTACTTC	CSARARNSHEQYF
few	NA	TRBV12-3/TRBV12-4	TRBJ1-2	TGTGCCAGCAGTTTGTTCTGGGGGGGCAAGGGCTATGGCTACACCTTC	CASSLFWGGKGYGYTF
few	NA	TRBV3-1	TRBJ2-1	TGTGCCAGCAGCCATCTGAATGTCCCCTACAATGAGCAGTTCTTC	CASSHLNVPYNEQFF
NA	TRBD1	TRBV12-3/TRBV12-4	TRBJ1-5	TGTGCCAGCAGTCCAGGGGACAGGGTATTCGCCAATCAGCCCCAGCATTTT	CASSPGDRVFANQPQHF
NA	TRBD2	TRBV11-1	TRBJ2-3	TGTGCCAGCAGCTTAGGGAACCTAGCGGGAGCTTATGACACAGATACGCAGTATTTT	CASSLGNLAGAYDTDTQYF
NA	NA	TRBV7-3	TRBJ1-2	TGTGCCAGCAGCCCCTCTGATGGGTATGGCTACACCTTC	CASSPSDGYGYTF
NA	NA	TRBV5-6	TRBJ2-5	TGTGCCAGCAGCTTCTCCGGCCGGACAGCCTTTCAAGAGACCCAGTACTTC	CASSFSGRTAFQETQYF
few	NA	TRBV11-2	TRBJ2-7	TGTGCCAGCAGCTTAGATCTGGAGGTCGAGCAGTACTTC	CASSLDLEVEQYF
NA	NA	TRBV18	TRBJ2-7	TGTGCCAGCTCAGGATACGGGGCGTCTTCCGACGAGCAGTACTTC	CASSGYGASSDEQYF
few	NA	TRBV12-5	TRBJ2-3	TGTGCTAGTGGTTTGAGACCCCTTTTTGCCCCCAGAGGTGGGAGCACAGATACGCAGTATTTT	CASGLRPLFAPRGGSTDTQYF
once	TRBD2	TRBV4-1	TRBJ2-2	TGCGCCAGCAGCCAAAGCGGGGATAACACCGGGGAGCTGTTTTTT	CASSQSGDNTGELFF
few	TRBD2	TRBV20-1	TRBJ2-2	TGCAGTGCTAGCCGGACTAGCGGGGACGGGGAGCTGTTTTTT	CSASRTSGDGELFF
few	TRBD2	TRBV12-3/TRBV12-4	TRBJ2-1	TGTGCCAGCAGTTCCTCCCCTTTCCTGGGGGGGGTCTACAATGAGCAGTTCTTC	CASSSSPFLGGVYNEQFF
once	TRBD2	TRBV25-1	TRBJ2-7	TGTGCCAGCAGTGATCCGAGGGCTAGCGGGAACTACGAGCAGTACTTC	CASSDPRASGNYEQYF
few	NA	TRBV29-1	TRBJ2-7	TGCAGCGTTGCACAGGGCATCTCCTACGAGCAGTACTTC	CSVAQGISYEQYF
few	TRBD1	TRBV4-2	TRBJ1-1	TGTGCCAGCAGCGCATTGGGATTCGGGACAGATAACATGAACACTGAAGCTTTCTTT	CASSALGFGTDNMNTEAFF
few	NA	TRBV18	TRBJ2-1	TGTGCCAGCTCACCGGGACCGGGGGGCGATTGGAATGAGCAGTTCTTC	CASSPGPGGDWNEQFF
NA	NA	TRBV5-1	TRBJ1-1	TGCGCCAGCAGCGAAGATCCCCGGGTGAACACTGAAGCTTTCTTT	CASSEDPRVNTEAFF
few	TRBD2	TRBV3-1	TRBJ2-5	TGTGCCAGCAGCCAAGAATTAGCGGGAGTTGTTGAGACCCAGTACTTC	CASSQELAGVVETQYF
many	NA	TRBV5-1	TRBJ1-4	TGCGCCAGCAGCTCGGACAGTAATGAAAAACTGTTTTTT	CASSSDSNEKLFF
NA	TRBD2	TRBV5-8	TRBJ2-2	TGTGCCAGCAGCTTTGGGACTAGCGGCCCCGGGGAGCTGTTTTTT	CASSFGTSGPGELFF
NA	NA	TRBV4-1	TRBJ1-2	TGCGCCAGCAGCCAAGAGGGGACGGAGCGCCTCTATGGCTACACCTTC	CASSQEGTERLYGYTF
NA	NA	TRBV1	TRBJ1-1	TGCACCAGCAGCCAAGACGGCATGAACACTGAAGCTTTCTTT	CTSSQDGMNTEAFF
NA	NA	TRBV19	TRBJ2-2	TGTGCCAGTAGTATTCGAGCCGGGGAGCTGTTTTTT	CASSIRAGELFF
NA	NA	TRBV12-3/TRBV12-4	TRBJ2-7	TGTGCCAGCAGTTTGGCCAGGGGTGGAGGCATCTACGAGCAGTACTTC	CASSLARGGGIYEQYF
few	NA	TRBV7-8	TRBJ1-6	TGTGCCAGCAGCTCTGGGGCACCCCTCCACTTT	CASSSGAPLHF
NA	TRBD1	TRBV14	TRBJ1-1	TGTGCCAGCAGCCAAGCAGTAGGACAGGGGCTGAACACTGAAGCTTTCTTT	CASSQAVGQGLNTEAFF
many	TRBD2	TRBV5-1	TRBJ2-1	TGCGCCAGCAGGCCCGGGACTAGCGGGCGAAATGAGCAGTTCTTC	CASRPGTSGRNEQFF
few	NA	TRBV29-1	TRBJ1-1	TGCAGCGTTGTGGCAGGGAATGAAGCTTTCTTT	CSVVAGNEAFF